The 21 T cell receptor beta chains below come from one sample, sequenced in a study of T cell repertoires in cytomegalovirus infection. Their antigen targets remain unknown. TCRdb redid the calling of the reads with MiXCR, one entry per CDR3 protein. The sample includes a few hundred thousand distinct CDR3 sequences, 40% of them seen just once. The starting material was cultured PBMCs, obtained from culture after CMV antigen stimulation. These receptor sequences come from a human donor in good health (CMV status not recorded). Some clones in this sample may be carry-over from other donors' samples.

This clonotype was seen a handful of times. The CDR3 reads CAISTANPLGTGDNEQFF. CDR3 coding DNA: TGTGCCATCAGTACCGCCAACCCCTTGGGGACAGGGGACAATGAGCAGTTCTTC. The V and J genes are TRBV10-3 and TRBJ2-1; 10 bases are a match to TRBD1. J lost 5 bases, V lost 5 bases, and 15 bases had no gene match. There are 18 residues in the CDR3. Germline V gene lookup returns CDR1 ENHRY and CDR2 SYGVKD.

The chain is built from TRBV7-9 and TRBJ2-7; tentative D call: TRBD1 (6 bases). This CDR3 has 15 amino acids. Looked up from germline, CDR1 is SEHNR and CDR2 is FQNEAQ (reference sequence). V lost 5 bases, J lost 4 bases, and 18 bases lay in between. CDR3 sequence (DNA): TGTGCCAGCAGCCCCATTCCGGGACAAGCTTACGAGCAGTACTTC. It encodes CASSPIPGQAYEQYF. Complete variable domain (other parts from reference TRBV7-9 and TRBJ2-7): DTGVSQNPRHKITKRGQNVTFRCDPISEHNRLYWYRQTLGQGPEFLTYFQNEAQLEKSRLLSDRFSAERPKGSFSTLEIQRTEQGDSAMYLCASSPIPGQAYEQYFGPGTRLTVT.

There are a few counts of this clonotype. V is TRBV11-2 and J is TRBJ2-1, with TRBD1 as a possible D gene (5 bases). The CDR3 extends over 15 amino acids. Per germline, CDR1 SGHAT and CDR2 FQNNGV. Trimming pared 6 bases from V and 4 bases from J, leaving 16 bases between. Here the CDR3 reads CASSISRVSYNEQFF. In DNA, the CDR3 is TGTGCCAGCAGTATTTCCAGGGTATCATACAATGAGCAGTTCTTC.

This clonotype was found many times. The chain recombines TRBV7-2 with TRBJ1-2; D is unclear. There are 14 residues in the CDR3. V lost 2 bases to trimming and J lost 2 bases, with 9 bases between them. Germline CDR1 reads SGHTA; CDR2 reads FQGNSA. Written as DNA, the CDR3 is TGTGCCAGCAGCTTAAGACGGGCCAACTATGGCTACACCTTC. Translating it yields CASSLRRANYGYTF.

The chain has TRBV19 and TRBJ2-5; either TRBD1 or TRBD2 may fit D (5 bases each). The CDR3 covers 17 residues. V dropped 1 base and J dropped 4 bases, with 19 bases sitting between them. Looked up from germline, CDR1 is LNHDA and CDR2 is SQIVND (reference sequence). This CDR3 reads CASSIGPGARPRETQYF. In DNA form, the CDR3 reads TGTGCCAGTAGTATAGGTCCCGGGGCCCGCCCCCGAGAGACCCAGTACTTC.

As for this clonotype: Possible read error: a much larger clone is one base away. The chain links TRBV7-2 to TRBJ1-3; D is unresolved. This CDR3 contains 15 residues. Per germline, CDR1 SGHTA and CDR2 FQGNSA. This CDR3 reads CAGSLRDGLGNTIYF. The CDR3 DNA is TGTGCCGGCAGCTTAAGAGACGGACTTGGAAACACCATATATTTT.

This clonotype was counted only a few times. The chain links TRBV19 to TRBJ2-2; 9 bases line up with TRBD2. This CDR3 is built from 17 residues. V lost 7 bases, J lost 5 bases, and 14 bases stayed unmatched. Germline lookup yields CDR1 LNHDA and CDR2 SQIVND (reference sequence). The CDR3 DNA follows: TGTGCCAGTACCCTTGGCGCGGGGGGGCCGGGGACCGGGGAGCTGTTTTTT. Protein sequence: CASTLGAGGPGTGELFF.

The J gene is TRBJ2-7, the V gene TRBV12-3 or TRBV12-4; TRBD2 agrees at 10 bases. The length of the CDR3 is 17 residues. Trimming removed 5 bases from V and 2 bases from J; junction bases left unmatched: 12. The DNA for the CDR3 is TGTGCCAGCAGTACCACTCTGCCGGGACTAGCGACCTACGAGCAGTACTTC. It translates to CASSTTLPGLATYEQYF.

A single count supports this clonotype. The genes are TRBV20-1 and TRBJ1-2; TRBD1 aligns across 9 bases. Germline trimming cut 3 bases from V and 4 bases from J; bases unmatched to any gene: 12. The CDR3 sequence is 16 residues long. Germline values: CDR1 DFQATT, CDR2 SNEGSKA (reference sequence). The CDR3 DNA follows: TGCAGTGCTAGCTCCGGGACAGGGACAATTATCTATGGCTACACCTTC. Residues: CSASSGTGTIIYGYTF.

This clonotype was found a few times. CDR3 in DNA: TGTGCCAGCAGCCATAGGACAGGTGGCACAGATACGCAGTATTTT. Amino acid sequence: CASSHRTGGTDTQYF. The J gene is TRBJ2-3, the V gene TRBV11-1; TRBD1 aligns across 7 bases. V lost 5 bases to trimming and J lost 1 base; unmatched junction nucleotides: 6. There are 15 residues in the CDR3. Germline V gene data show CDR1 as SGHAT and CDR2 as FQDESV (reference sequence).

The table lists this clonotype with a count of one. This chain uses TRBV19 with TRBJ1-1; no firm D call. Germline V gene sequence: CDR1 LNHDA, CDR2 SQIVND (reference sequence). V lost 3 bases to trimming and J lost 4 bases, with 12 bases between them. The CDR3 length is 14 residues. CDR3 loop: CASSMEGPLTEAFF. The CDR3 coding sequence is TGTGCCAGTAGTATGGAGGGTCCCCTCACTGAAGCTTTCTTT.

This clonotype showed up just once. CDR3 nucleotides: TGTGCCAGTAAGGCTCGGGACAGCAATGAAAAACTGTTTTTT. Residues: CASKARDSNEKLFF. The rearrangement joins TRBV19 to TRBJ1-4; TRBD1 aligns across 7 bases. Trimming removed 7 bases from V and 5 bases from J; junction bases left unmatched: 7. The CDR3 is 14 amino acids. Germline CDR1 and CDR2: LNHDA and SQIVND (reference sequence).

Many counts were recorded for this clonotype. The chain combines TRBV7-2 with TRBJ2-6; maybe TRBD1 (5 bases). Trimming took 2 bases from V and 0 from J, leaving 14 bases between them. CDR3 length: 18 residues. Germline CDR1 reads SGHTA; CDR2 reads FQGNSA. For the CDR3, the DNA is TGTGCCAGCAGCTTATTGCTGACAGTTTACTCTGGGGCCAACGTCCTGACTTTC. Its protein is CASSLLLTVYSGANVLTF.

This clonotype was picked up a small number of times. The J gene is TRBJ1-2, the V gene TRBV19; D is uncertain. Trimming took off 7 bases at V and 2 bases at J, with 20 bases between the two ends. CDR1 and CDR2 (germline): LNHDA, SQIVND (reference sequence). The CDR3 contains 16 residues. The CDR3 nucleotides read TGTGCCAGTACCTTTGGGGAGACACCTAGAAACTATGGCTACACCTTC. Translation gives CASTFGETPRNYGYTF.

This clonotype appeared a few times. One junction end disagrees with the germline gene, perhaps due to a read error. The CDR3 nucleotides read TGTGCCAGCAGCTTAAGCGGGGGCGCTGGTGAAGCTTTCTTT. It codes for CASSLSGGAGEAFF. The V and J genes are TRBV5-3 and TRBJ1-1, with a tentative D call TRBD1 (6 bases). TRBV5-3 has ORF status, its function being uncertain. The CDR3 sequence is 14 residues long.

The CDR3 spells CASTRPTKSYEQYF. In DNA, the CDR3 is TGTGCCAGCACGAGACCAACAAAATCCTACGAGCAGTACTTC. The chain combines TRBV6-1 with TRBJ2-7, with no clear D. The germline V and J ends were trimmed by 7 bases and 1 base, with 14 bases remaining between them. The CDR3 totals 14 residues. Germline CDR1 reads MNHNS; CDR2 reads SASEGT.

The rearrangement links TRBV19 to TRBJ2-5; 10 positions match TRBD1. The CDR3 contains 15 residues. Unmatched junction bases numbered 4, after V lost 3 bases and J lost 3 bases. CDR1 is LNHDA and CDR2 is SQIVND in the germline V gene (reference sequence). In DNA, the CDR3 is TGTGCCAGTAGTATCACCGGGACAGGGGAAGAGACCCAGTACTTC. It translates to CASSITGTGEETQYF.

The chain recombines TRBV9 with TRBJ2-7; 7 bases match TRBD2. The length of the CDR3 is 15 residues. After removal of 0 bases from V and 4 bases from J, the junction contained 7 bases not matched to a gene. Germline V gene data show CDR1 as SGDLS and CDR2 as YYNGEE. The CDR3 region has the DNA TGTGCCAGCAGCGTAGGCCCCGGCGGGAGTTACGAGCAGTACTTC. It yields the protein CASSVGPGGSYEQYF.

This clonotype was observed at least ten times. The chain combines TRBV7-2 with TRBJ2-3; the D is unclear. The V and J ends lost 5 bases and 4 bases respectively, with 4 bases between them. CDR3 length: 11 residues. CDR1 is SGHTA, CDR2 FQGNSA, per germline. The CDR3 reads CASSASDTQYF. The CDR3 bases are TGTGCCAGCAGCGCATCAGATACGCAGTATTTT.

Ten or more counts support this clonotype. The CDR3 sequence: CASSPGPDTQYF. The CDR3 nucleotides read TGTGCCAGCAGCCCGGGACCAGATACGCAGTATTTT. The V and J genes are TRBV7-2 and TRBJ2-3; D possibly matches TRBD1 or TRBD2 (5 bases each). V was shortened by 5 bases and J by 4 bases, with 7 bases between the two germline ends. Germline V CDR1 and CDR2: SGHTA, FQGNSA. This CDR3 has 12 residues.

The chain joins TRBV6-6 to TRBJ1-5; tentatively, D is TRBD1 (6 bases). Germline V lookup: CDR1 MNHNY, CDR2 SVGAGI (reference sequence). This CDR3 spans 12 amino acids. The V end was cut by 6 bases, the J end by 6 bases, with 9 bases between. In DNA, the CDR3 is TGTGCCAGCAGGCAACAGGGTCAGCCCCAGCATTTT. This gives the protein CASRQQGQPQHF.